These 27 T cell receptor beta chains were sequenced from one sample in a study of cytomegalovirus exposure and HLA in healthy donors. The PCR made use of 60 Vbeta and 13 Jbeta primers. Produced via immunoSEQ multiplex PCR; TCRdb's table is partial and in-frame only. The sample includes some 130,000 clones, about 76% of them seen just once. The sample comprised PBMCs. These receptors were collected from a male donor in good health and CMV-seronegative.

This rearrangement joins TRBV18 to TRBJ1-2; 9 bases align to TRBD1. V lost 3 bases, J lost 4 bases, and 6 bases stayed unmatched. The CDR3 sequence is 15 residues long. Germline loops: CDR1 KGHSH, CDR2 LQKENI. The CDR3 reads CASSPDRGYIYGYTF. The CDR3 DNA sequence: TGTGCCAGCTCACCGGACAGGGGTTACATCTATGGCTACACCTTC.

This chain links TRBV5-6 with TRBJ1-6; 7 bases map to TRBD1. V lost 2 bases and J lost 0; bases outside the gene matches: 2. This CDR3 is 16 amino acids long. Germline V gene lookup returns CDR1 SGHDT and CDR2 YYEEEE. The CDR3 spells CASSFRDSSYNSPLHF. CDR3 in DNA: TGTGCCAGCAGCTTCCGGGACAGCTCCTATAATTCACCCCTCCACTTT.

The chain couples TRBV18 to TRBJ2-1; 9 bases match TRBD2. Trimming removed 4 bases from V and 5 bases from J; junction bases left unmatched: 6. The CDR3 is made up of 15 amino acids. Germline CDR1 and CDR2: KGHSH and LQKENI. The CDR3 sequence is CASSRSSGTHNEQFF. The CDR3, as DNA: TGTGCCAGCTCACGATCTAGCGGGACCCACAATGAGCAGTTCTTC.

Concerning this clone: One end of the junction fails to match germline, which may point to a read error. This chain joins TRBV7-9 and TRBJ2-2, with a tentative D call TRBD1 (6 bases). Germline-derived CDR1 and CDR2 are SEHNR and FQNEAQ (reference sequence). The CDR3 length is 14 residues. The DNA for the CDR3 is TGTTCCAGCAGATCACAGGGGAACACCGGGGAGCTGTTTTTT. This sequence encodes CSSRSQGNTGELFF. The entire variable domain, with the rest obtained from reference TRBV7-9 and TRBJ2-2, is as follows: DTGVSQNPRHKITKRGQNVTFRCDPISEHNRLYWYRQTLGQGPEFLTYFQNEAQLEKSRLLSDRFSAERPKGSFSTLEIQRTEQGDSAMYLCSSRSQGNTGELFFGEGSRLTVL.

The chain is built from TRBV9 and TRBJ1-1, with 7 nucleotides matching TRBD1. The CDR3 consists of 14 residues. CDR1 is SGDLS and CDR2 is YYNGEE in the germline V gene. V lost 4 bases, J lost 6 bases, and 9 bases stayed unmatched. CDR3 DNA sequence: TGTGCCAGCAGCATCACACCCGGGACAGCTGAAGCTTTCTTT. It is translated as CASSITPGTAEAFF.

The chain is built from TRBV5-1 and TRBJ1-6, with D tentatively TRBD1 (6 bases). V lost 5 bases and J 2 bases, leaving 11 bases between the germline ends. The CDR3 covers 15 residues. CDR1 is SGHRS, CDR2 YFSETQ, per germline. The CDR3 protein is CASRGGDTYNSPLHF. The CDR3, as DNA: TGCGCCAGCAGGGGAGGGGACACCTATAATTCACCCCTCCACTTT.

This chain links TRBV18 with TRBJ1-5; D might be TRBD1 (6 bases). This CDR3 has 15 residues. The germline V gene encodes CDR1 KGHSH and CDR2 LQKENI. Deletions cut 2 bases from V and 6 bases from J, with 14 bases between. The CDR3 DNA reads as TGTGCCAGCTCACCAGCAGGGGCGAGCGGTCAGCCCCAGCATTTT. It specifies CASSPAGASGQPQHF.

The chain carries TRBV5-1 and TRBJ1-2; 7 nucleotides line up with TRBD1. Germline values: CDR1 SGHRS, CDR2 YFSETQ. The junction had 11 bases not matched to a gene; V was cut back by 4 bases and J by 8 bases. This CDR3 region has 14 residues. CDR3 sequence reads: CASSTRQGGRGYTF. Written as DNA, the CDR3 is TGCGCCAGCAGCACCAGACAGGGAGGTCGCGGCTACACCTTC. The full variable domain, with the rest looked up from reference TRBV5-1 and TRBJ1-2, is KAGVTQTPRYLIKTRGQQVTLSCSPISGHRSVSWYQQTPGQGLQFLFEYFSETQRNKGNFPGRFSGRQFSNSRSEMNVSTLELGDSALYLCASSTRQGGRGYTFGSGTRLTVV.

The DNA for the CDR3 is TGTGCCAGCAGCGAGAGGACTAGCGGGGGGCTATACAATGAGCAGTTCTTC. Protein product: CASSERTSGGLYNEQFF. This chain uses TRBV9 with TRBJ2-1; TRBD2 matches 14 bases. This CDR3 is built from 17 residues. Per germline, CDR1 SGDLS and CDR2 YYNGEE. The V and J ends lost 3 bases and 4 bases, in that order; junction bases with no gene match: 6.

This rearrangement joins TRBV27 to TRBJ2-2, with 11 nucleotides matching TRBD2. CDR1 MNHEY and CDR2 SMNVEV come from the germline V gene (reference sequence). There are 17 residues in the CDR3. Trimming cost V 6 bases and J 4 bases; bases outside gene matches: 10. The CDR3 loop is CASRAGTSGSGTGELFF. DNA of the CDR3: TGTGCCAGCAGAGCCGGGACTAGCGGTTCGGGCACCGGGGAGCTGTTTTTT.

CDR3 sequence reads: CASSPLPTGINTGELFF. CDR3 nucleotides: TGTGCCAGCAGCCCCCTACCGACAGGGATCAACACCGGGGAGCTGTTTTTT. The chain uses TRBV11-2 and TRBJ2-2, with TRBD1 matching over 7 bases. V lost 5 bases to trimming and J lost 2 bases; unmatched junction nucleotides: 11. This CDR3 has 17 residues. Germline CDR1 reads SGHAT; CDR2 reads FQNNGV.

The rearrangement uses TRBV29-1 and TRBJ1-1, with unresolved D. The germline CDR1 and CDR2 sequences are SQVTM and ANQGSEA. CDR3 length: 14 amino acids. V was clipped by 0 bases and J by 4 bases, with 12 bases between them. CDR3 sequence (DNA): TGCAGCGTTGAAGATTGGATGACTCTCACTGAAGCTTTCTTT. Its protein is CSVEDWMTLTEAFF.

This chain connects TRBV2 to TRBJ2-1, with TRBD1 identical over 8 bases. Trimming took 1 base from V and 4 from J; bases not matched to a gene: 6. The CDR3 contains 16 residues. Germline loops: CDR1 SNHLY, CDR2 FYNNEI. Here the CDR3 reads CASSEGGTGNYNEQFF. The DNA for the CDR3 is TGTGCCAGCAGTGAAGGTGGGACAGGAAATTACAATGAGCAGTTCTTC.

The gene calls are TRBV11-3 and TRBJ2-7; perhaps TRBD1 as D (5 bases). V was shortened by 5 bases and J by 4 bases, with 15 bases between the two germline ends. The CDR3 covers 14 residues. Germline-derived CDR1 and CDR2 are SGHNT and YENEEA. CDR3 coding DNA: TGTGCCAGCAGCCCCGGGTCCTCAGGGTACGAGCAGTACTTC. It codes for CASSPGSSGYEQYF.

The CDR3 bases are TGTGCCAGCTCACAGGGGACCGGGGAGCTGTTTTTT. Its translation is CASSQGTGELFF. The V and J genes are TRBV18 and TRBJ2-2; weak D call: TRBD1 (5 bases). V was trimmed by 4 bases and J by 5 bases, leaving 5 bases between them. CDR3 length: 12 residues. Germline lookup yields CDR1 KGHSH and CDR2 LQKENI.

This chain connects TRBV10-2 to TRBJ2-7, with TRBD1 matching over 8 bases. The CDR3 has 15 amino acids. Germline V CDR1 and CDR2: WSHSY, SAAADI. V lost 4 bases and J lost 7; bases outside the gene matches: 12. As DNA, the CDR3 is TGCGCCAGCAGTGCCAGTGGGCAGGGGGCGCGGGAGCAGTACTTC. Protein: CASSASGQGAREQYF.

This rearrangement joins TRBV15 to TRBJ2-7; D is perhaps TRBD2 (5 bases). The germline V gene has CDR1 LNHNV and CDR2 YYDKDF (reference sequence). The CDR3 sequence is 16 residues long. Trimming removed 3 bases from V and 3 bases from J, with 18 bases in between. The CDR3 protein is CATSRGSRTSGYEQYF. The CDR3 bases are TGTGCCACCAGCAGGGGGTCCCGAACTAGTGGCTACGAGCAGTACTTC.

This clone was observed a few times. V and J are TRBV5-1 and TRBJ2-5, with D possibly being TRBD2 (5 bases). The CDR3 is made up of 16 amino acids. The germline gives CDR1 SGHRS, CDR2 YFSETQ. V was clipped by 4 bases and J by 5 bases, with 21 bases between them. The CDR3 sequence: CASSPAPGLEEETQYF. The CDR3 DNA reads TGCGCCAGCAGCCCGGCCCCGGGATTGGAGGAGGAGACCCAGTACTTC. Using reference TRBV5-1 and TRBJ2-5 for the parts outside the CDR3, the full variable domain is KAGVTQTPRYLIKTRGQQVTLSCSPISGHRSVSWYQQTPGQGLQFLFEYFSETQRNKGNFPGRFSGRQFSNSRSEMNVSTLELGDSALYLCASSPAPGLEEETQYFGPGTRLLVL.

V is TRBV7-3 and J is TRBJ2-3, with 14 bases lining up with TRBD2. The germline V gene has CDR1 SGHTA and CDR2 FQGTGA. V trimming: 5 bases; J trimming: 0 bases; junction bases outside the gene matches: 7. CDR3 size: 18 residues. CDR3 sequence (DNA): TGTGCCAGCAGCCCGGGACTAGCGGGAGATTGGAGCACAGATACGCAGTATTTT. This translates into CASSPGLAGDWSTDTQYF.

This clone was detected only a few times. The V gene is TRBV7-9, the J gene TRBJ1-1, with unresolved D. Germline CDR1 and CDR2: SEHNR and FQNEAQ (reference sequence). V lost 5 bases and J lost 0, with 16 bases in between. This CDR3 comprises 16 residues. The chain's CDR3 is CASSILGVNMNTEAFF. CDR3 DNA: TGTGCCAGCAGCATCCTAGGAGTTAACATGAACACTGAAGCTTTCTTT.

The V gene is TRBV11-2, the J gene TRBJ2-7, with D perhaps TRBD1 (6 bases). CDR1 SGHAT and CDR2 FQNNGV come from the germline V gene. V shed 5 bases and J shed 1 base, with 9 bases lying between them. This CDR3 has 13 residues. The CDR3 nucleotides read TGTGCCAGCAGCCTCAGGGGTTCCTACGAGCAGTACTTC. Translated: CASSLRGSYEQYF.

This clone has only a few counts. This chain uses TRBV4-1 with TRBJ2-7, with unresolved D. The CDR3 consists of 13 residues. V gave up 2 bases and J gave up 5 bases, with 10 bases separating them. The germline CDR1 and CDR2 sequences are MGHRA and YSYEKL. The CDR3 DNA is TGCGCCAGCAGCCAATCTAAATCCGACGAGCAGTACTTC. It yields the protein CASSQSKSDEQYF.

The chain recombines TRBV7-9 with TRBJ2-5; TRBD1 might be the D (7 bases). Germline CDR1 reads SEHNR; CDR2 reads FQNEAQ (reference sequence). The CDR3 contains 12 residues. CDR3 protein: CSGGQEGETQYF. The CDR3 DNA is TGTTCCGGAGGACAGGAGGGGGAGACCCAGTACTTC.

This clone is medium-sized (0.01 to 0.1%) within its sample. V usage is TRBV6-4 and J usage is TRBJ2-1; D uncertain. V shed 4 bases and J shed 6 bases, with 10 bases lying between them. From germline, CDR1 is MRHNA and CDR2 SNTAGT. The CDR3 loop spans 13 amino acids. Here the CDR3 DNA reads TGTGCCAGCAGTGTGGCGGAAAGCAATGAGCAGTTCTTC. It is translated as CASSVAESNEQFF.

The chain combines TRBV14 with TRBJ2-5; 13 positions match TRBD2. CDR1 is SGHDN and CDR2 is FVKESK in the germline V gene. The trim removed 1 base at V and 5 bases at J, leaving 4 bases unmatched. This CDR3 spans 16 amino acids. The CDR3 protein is CASSQGTSGSWETQYF. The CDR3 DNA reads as TGTGCCAGCAGCCAAGGGACTAGCGGGAGTTGGGAGACCCAGTACTTC.

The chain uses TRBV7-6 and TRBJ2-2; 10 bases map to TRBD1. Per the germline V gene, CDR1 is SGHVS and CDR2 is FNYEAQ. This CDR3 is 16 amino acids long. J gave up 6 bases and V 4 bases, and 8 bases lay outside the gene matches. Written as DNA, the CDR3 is TGTGCCAGCAGCTCCCCACCGGGACAGGGGTCCGGGGAGCTGTTTTTT. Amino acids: CASSSPPGQGSGELFF.

The CDR3 loop is CAWSRGGNSNQPQHF. The CDR3 DNA is TGTGCCTGGAGTCGAGGGGGTAATAGCAATCAGCCCCAGCATTTT. V and J are TRBV30 and TRBJ1-5, with TRBD1 as a possible D gene (6 bases). V was clipped by 2 bases and J by 0 bases, with 11 bases between them. Germline V gene data show CDR1 as GTSNPN and CDR2 as SVGIG (reference sequence). The CDR3 loop spans 15 amino acids. Together with reference TRBV30 and TRBJ1-5, the CDR3 gives the full variable domain: SQTIHQWPATLVQPVGSPLSLECTVEGTSNPNLYWYRQAAGRGLQLLFYSVGIGQISSEVPQNLSASRPQDRQFILSSKKLLLSDSGFYLCAWSRGGNSNQPQHFGDGTRLSIL.